The clone carrying this T cell receptor (beta chain) has just a few counts. Documented time point: patch test 2, 6 weeks after DPC sensitization. This sample's treatment: therapeutic diphenylcyclopropenone sensitization with weekly scalp DPC. These data belong to a study of human T cells and chemical hapten exposure. TCRdb re-called the RACE reads with MiXCR, one entry per CDR3 protein. The sample holds approximately 87,000 distinct CDR3 sequences, more than 9.5% seen once. The germline V gene encodes CDR1 MNHEY and CDR2 SMNVEV (reference sequence). V was clipped by 5 bases and J by 6 bases; unmatched bases: 6. This CDR3 is built from 16 residues.

The starting material was whole blood, obtained in connection with sensitization to the hapten diphenylcyclopropenone (DPC). The receptor comes from a middle-aged woman with alopecia areata. Some clones in this sample may be carry-over from other donors' samples. The V call is TRBV27, the J call TRBJ2-2; 13 nucleotides align to TRBD2. Here the CDR3 DNA reads TGTGCCAGCAGTCCCGGACTAGCGGGAGCGGCCGGGGAGCTGTTTTTT. It codes for CASSPGLAGAAGELFF.